The 20 T cell receptor beta chains below all came from one sample that was sequenced in a study of cytomegalovirus exposure and HLA in healthy donors. The primer mix had 60 Vbeta and 13 Jbeta primers. Produced via immunoSEQ multiplex PCR; TCRdb's table is partial and in-frame only. The sample has about 140,000 clones; 78% are singletons. The sequenced material came from PBMCs. The source is a male donor in good health and CMV-seronegative.

The genes are TRBV6-5 and TRBJ1-2; TRBD1 matches 7 bases. The CDR3 covers 14 residues. Germline V gives CDR1 MNHEY, CDR2 SVGAGI. The J segment lost 2 bases and the V segment lost 4 bases, leaving 4 bases of the junction unmatched. The CDR3 is CASSSQTGNYGYTF. As DNA, the CDR3 is TGTGCCAGCAGTTCCCAGACAGGGAACTATGGCTACACCTTC.

V is TRBV30 and J is TRBJ1-5, with D tentatively TRBD1 (6 bases). Germline assignment: CDR1 GTSNPN and CDR2 SVGIG (reference sequence). The CDR3 has 13 amino acids. V was trimmed by 5 bases and J by 7 bases, leaving 15 bases between them. CDR3 DNA: TGTGCCTGGGGGGACCAGGGGTTCCAGCCCCAGCATTTT. Amino acid sequence: CAWGDQGFQPQHF.

V and J are TRBV27 and TRBJ2-2; D perhaps matches TRBD2 (5 bases). Germline V lookup: CDR1 MNHEY, CDR2 SMNVEV (reference sequence). This CDR3 is built from 11 residues. The germline V and J ends were trimmed by 7 bases and 6 bases, with 6 bases remaining between them. The CDR3 sequence: CASKRAGELFF. CDR3 DNA: TGTGCCAGCAAGAGGGCCGGGGAGCTGTTTTTT.

The genes are TRBV30 and TRBJ2-3, with a weak D call TRBD2 (5 bases). Trimming pared 3 bases from V and 0 bases from J, leaving 16 bases between. From germline, CDR1 is GTSNPN and CDR2 SVGIG (reference sequence). The CDR3 is made up of 16 amino acids. CDR3 sequence reads: CAWREVQITSTDTQYF. CDR3 in DNA: TGTGCCTGGAGGGAGGTCCAAATAACTAGCACAGATACGCAGTATTTT.

The CDR3 DNA sequence: TGTGCCAGCAGCTTAGGAGGCGGGAGGGCCTGGAACAATGAGCAGTTCTTC. Its protein is CASSLGGGRAWNNEQFF. This chain joins TRBV7-9 and TRBJ2-1; TRBD2 agrees at 9 bases. Germline CDR1 reads SEHNR; CDR2 reads FQNEAQ (reference sequence). V shed 1 base, J shed 5 bases, and the junction held 9 bases outside the gene matches. The CDR3 sequence is 17 residues long.

This chain joins TRBV6-1 and TRBJ1-6; possibly TRBD1 for D (6 bases). The germline gives CDR1 MNHNS, CDR2 SASEGT. The V and J ends lost 1 base and 7 bases respectively, with 11 bases between them. CDR3 size: 15 residues. The CDR3 DNA sequence: TGTGCCAGCAGTGAAGGGGCAGGGGACAATTCACCCCTCCACTTT. Protein sequence: CASSEGAGDNSPLHF.

Points on this clone: The sample carries other DNA sequences with the same CDR3. The rearrangement uses TRBV14 and TRBJ2-1, with 7 bases lining up with TRBD1. The germline CDR1 and CDR2 sequences are SGHDN and FVKESK. The CDR3 consists of 16 residues. The ends lost 4 bases at V and 6 bases at J; junction bases unmatched: 12. CDR3 DNA: TGTGCCAGCAGCCTCTTAACCGGGACAGCTCGCAATGAGCAGTTCTTC. Translated: CASSLLTGTARNEQFF. The variable domain in full, with the rest retrieved from reference TRBV14 and TRBJ2-1, is EAGVTQFPSHSVIEKGQTVTLRCDPISGHDNLYWYRRVMGKEIKFLLHFVKESKQDESGMPNNRFLAERTGGTYSTLKVQPAELEDSGVYFCASSLLTGTARNEQFFGPGTRLTVL.

A remark on this clone: One end of the junction does not line up with germline, which may come from a read error. CDR3 amino acids: CSSSLSRGPGNTIYF. The CDR3 nucleotides are TGTTCCAGCAGCCTATCTAGAGGGCCTGGAAACACCATATATTTT. The rearrangement joins TRBV7-3 to TRBJ1-3; no clear D. The CDR3 consists of 15 residues. Germline-derived CDR1 and CDR2 are SGHTA and FQGTGA. The full variable domain, completed using reference TRBV7-3 and TRBJ1-3, is GAGVSQTPSNKVTEKGKYVELRCDPISGHTALYWYRQSLGQGPEFLIYFQGTGAADDSGLPNDRFFAVRPEGSVSTLKIQRTERGDSAVYLCSSSLSRGPGNTIYFGEGSWLTVV.

This sequence joins TRBV7-8 and TRBJ2-3; TRBD1 might be the D (6 bases). This CDR3 contains 13 residues. Germline CDR1 reads SGHVS; CDR2 reads FQNEAQ. V lost 5 bases, J lost 14 bases, and 20 bases lay in between. The DNA for the CDR3 is TGTGCCAGCAGCGGGAGAATCGGGACAATCTCGTATTTT. Translated, it gives CASSGRIGTISYF.

The rearrangement uses TRBV4-1 and TRBJ1-2, with TRBD1 matching over 12 bases. CDR1 is MGHRA and CDR2 is YSYEKL in the germline V gene. The CDR3 spans 16 residues. J gave up 5 bases and V 10 bases, and 14 bases lay outside the gene matches. The chain's CDR3 is CATRSAPGQGAYGYTF. DNA for the CDR3: TGCGCCACCCGCTCGGCACCGGGACAGGGGGCATATGGCTACACCTTC.

For the CDR3, the DNA is TGCGCCAGCAGCTCTGGACAGGGGTCCTACGAGCAGTACTTC. This encodes CASSSGQGSYEQYF. This chain joins TRBV5-1 and TRBJ2-7, with 9 bases that match TRBD1. Germline V gene lookup returns CDR1 SGHRS and CDR2 YFSETQ. The V and J ends lost 3 bases and 1 base, in that order; junction bases with no gene match: 2. The CDR3 sequence is 14 residues long.

The chain has TRBV12-5 and TRBJ2-7; 7 bases are shared with TRBD1. Germline V gene data show CDR1 as LGHNT and CDR2 as FRNRAP. This CDR3 contains 12 residues. V lost 7 bases, J lost 6 bases, and 6 bases stayed unmatched. The CDR3 loop reads CASARRTGEQYF. The DNA for the CDR3 is TGTGCTAGTGCTAGAAGGACAGGCGAGCAGTACTTC.

The rearrangement links TRBV28 to TRBJ1-2; 10 nucleotides agree with TRBD1. V lost 2 bases to trimming and J lost 4 bases; unmatched junction nucleotides: 4. Germline V gene lookup returns CDR1 MDHEN and CDR2 SYDVKM. CDR3 length: 15 amino acids. The CDR3 bases are TGTGCCAGCAGTTTAAGGGACAGGGGTCCCTATGGCTACACCTTC. Protein: CASSLRDRGPYGYTF.

This clone appeared a single time. The junction differs from germline at one of its ends, possibly a read error. This rearrangement joins TRBV30 to TRBJ2-7; TRBD2 aligns across 11 bases. The CDR3 is 13 residues long. Germline CDR1 GTSNPN, CDR2 SVGIG (reference sequence). CDR3 DNA sequence: TGTGCCGGAACCGCACCGTCTAGCGGGAGGCCTCTATTC. This translates into CAGTAPSSGRPLF.

The DNA for the CDR3 is TGTGCCTGGAGGGGGGGACTAGTGGACGGGGAGCTGTTTTTT. It yields the protein CAWRGGLVDGELFF. The chain employs TRBV30 and TRBJ2-2; TRBD2 aligns across 8 bases. Germline V gene sequence: CDR1 GTSNPN, CDR2 SVGIG (reference sequence). This CDR3 region has 14 residues. V trimming: 3 bases; J trimming: 7 bases; junction bases outside the gene matches: 7. Drawing the rest from reference TRBV30 and TRBJ2-2, the complete variable domain is SQTIHQWPATLVQPVGSPLSLECTVEGTSNPNLYWYRQAAGRGLQLLFYSVGIGQISSEVPQNLSASRPQDRQFILSSKKLLLSDSGFYLCAWRGGLVDGELFFGEGSRLTVL.

The chain has TRBV19 and TRBJ1-3, with a possible D match to TRBD1 (5 bases). The CDR3 covers 14 residues. V was shortened by 6 bases and J by 4 bases, with 13 bases between the two germline ends. In germline, CDR1 is LNHDA, CDR2 SQIVND (reference sequence). In DNA, the CDR3 is TGTGCCAGTAGCCGACAGAGCAGGGGAAACACCATATATTTT. Its translation: CASSRQSRGNTIYF.

The V gene is TRBV18, the J gene TRBJ2-5; 8 bases are a match to TRBD1. V dropped 6 bases and J dropped 2; count of bases not matched to a gene: 8. CDR1 and CDR2 from the germline V gene are KGHSH and LQKENI. This CDR3 is 15 amino acids long. CDR3 sequence: CASSREQGEQETQYF. The CDR3 nucleotides read TGTGCCAGCTCGCGGGAACAGGGGGAGCAAGAGACCCAGTACTTC. The entire variable domain, with the rest obtained from reference TRBV18 and TRBJ2-5, is as follows: NAGVMQNPRHLVRRRGQEARLRCSPMKGHSHVYWYRQLPEEGLKFMVYLQKENIIDESGMPKERFSAEFPKEGPSILRIQQVVRGDSAAYFCASSREQGEQETQYFGPGTRLLVL.

The V and J genes are TRBV11-2 and TRBJ2-7; 10 bases match TRBD2. Germline values: CDR1 SGHAT, CDR2 FQNNGV. The CDR3 length is 16 residues. The V gene end was trimmed by 6 bases and the J gene end by 6 bases; junction bases not matched to a gene: 14. The CDR3 sequence: CASSHLVGTSDPEQYF. CDR3 in DNA: TGTGCCAGCAGTCATCTGGTCGGGACTAGCGATCCCGAGCAGTACTTC.

V usage is TRBV27 and J usage is TRBJ2-1; TRBD1 aligns across 9 bases. In germline, CDR1 is MNHEY, CDR2 SMNVEV (reference sequence). Germline trimming cut 3 bases from V and 6 bases from J; bases unmatched to any gene: 9. The CDR3 loop spans 16 amino acids. The CDR3 DNA reads as TGTGCCAGCAGTTTCCACCGACAGGGGGGTTCCAATGAGCAGTTCTTC. Translation gives CASSFHRQGGSNEQFF.

The V gene is TRBV7-9, the J gene TRBJ2-3; D not resolved. There are 12 residues in the CDR3. CDR1 SEHNR and CDR2 FQNEAQ come from the germline V gene (reference sequence). CDR3 amino acids: CAVSRVTDTQYF. In DNA, the CDR3 is TGTGCTGTAAGTCGGGTCACAGATACGCAGTATTTT.